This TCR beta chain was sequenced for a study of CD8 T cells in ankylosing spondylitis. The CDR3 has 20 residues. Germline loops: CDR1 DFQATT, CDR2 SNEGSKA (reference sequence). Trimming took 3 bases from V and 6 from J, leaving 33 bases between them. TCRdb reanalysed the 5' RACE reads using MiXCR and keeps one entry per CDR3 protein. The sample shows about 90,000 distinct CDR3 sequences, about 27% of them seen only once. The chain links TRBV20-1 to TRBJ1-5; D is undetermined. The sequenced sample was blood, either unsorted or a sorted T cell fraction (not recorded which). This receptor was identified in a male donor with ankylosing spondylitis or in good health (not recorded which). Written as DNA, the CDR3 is TGCAGTGCTAGGAAGTACGGAGAGGGAGCTCAAGGATGGCGGGGTCAGCCCCAGCATTTT. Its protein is CSARKYGEGAQGWRGQPQHF.